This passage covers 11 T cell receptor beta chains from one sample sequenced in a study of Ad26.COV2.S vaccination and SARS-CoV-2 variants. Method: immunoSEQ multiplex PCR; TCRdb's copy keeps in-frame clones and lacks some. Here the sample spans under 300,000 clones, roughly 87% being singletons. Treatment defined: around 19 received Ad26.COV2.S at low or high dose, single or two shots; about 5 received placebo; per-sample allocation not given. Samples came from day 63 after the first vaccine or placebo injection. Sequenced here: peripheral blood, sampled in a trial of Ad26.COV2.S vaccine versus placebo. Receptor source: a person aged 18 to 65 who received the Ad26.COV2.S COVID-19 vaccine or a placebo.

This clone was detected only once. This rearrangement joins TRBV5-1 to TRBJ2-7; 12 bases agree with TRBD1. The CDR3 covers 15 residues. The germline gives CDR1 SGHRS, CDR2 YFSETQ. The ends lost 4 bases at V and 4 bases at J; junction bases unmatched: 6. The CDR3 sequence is CASSGGTGGGYEQYF. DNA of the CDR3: TGCGCCAGCAGCGGAGGGACAGGGGGCGGGTACGAGCAGTACTTC.

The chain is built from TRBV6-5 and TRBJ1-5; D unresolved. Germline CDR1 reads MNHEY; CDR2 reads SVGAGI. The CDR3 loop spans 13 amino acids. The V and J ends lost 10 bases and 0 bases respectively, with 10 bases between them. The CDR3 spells CATSIHSNQPQHF. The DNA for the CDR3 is TGTGCCACTTCGATTCATAGCAATCAGCCCCAGCATTTT.

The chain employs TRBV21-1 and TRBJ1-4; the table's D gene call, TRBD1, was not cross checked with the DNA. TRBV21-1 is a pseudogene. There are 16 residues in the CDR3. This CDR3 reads CASSPRLWDRAEKLFF. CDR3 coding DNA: TGTGCTAGCAGCCCACGGCTGTGGGACAGGGCTGAAAAACTGTTTTTT.

The CDR3 DNA reads as TGCGCCAGCAGCTTGGCCTGGACTAGCGGGAGTAGGGCCCAGTACTTC. Its protein is CASSLAWTSGSRAQYF. The chain uses TRBV5-1 and TRBJ2-5; 13 nucleotides align to TRBD2. Germline CDR1 reads SGHRS; CDR2 reads YFSETQ. CDR3 length equals 16 residues. V shed 0 bases, J shed 9 bases, and the junction held 8 bases outside the gene matches. The full variable domain, its missing parts supplied by reference TRBV5-1 and TRBJ2-5, is KAGVTQTPRYLIKTRGQQVTLSCSPISGHRSVSWYQQTPGQGLQFLFEYFSETQRNKGNFPGRFSGRQFSNSRSEMNVSTLELGDSALYLCASSLAWTSGSRAQYFGPGTRLLVL.

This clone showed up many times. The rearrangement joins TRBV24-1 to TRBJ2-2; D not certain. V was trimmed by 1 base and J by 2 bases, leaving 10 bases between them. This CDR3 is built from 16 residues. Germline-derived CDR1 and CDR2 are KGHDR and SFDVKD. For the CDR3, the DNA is TGTGCCACCAGTGATTTATCGGACGGAAACACCGGGGAGCTGTTTTTT. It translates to CATSDLSDGNTGELFF.

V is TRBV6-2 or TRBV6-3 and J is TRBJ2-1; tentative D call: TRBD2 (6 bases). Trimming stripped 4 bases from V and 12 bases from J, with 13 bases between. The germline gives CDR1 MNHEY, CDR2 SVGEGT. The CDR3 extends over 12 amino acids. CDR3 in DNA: TGTGCCAGCAGTTGGGACTCCCGCGGGCAGTTCTTC. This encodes CASSWDSRGQFF.

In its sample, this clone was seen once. The CDR3 coding sequence is TGTGCCAGCAGCTTAGGAGTTCGGGGGGCCGGTGAAGCTTTCTTT. The encoded protein is CASSLGVRGAGEAFF. V usage is TRBV7-6 and J usage is TRBJ1-1, with D possibly being TRBD1 (6 bases). The CDR3 sequence is 15 residues long. The V end lost 1 base, the J end lost 7 bases, and 16 bases lay between the germline ends. Germline V gene lookup returns CDR1 SGHVS and CDR2 FNYEAQ.

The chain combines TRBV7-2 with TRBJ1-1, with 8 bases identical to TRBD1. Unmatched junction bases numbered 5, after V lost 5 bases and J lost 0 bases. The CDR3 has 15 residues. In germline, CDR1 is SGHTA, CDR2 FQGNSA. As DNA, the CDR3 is TGTGCCAGCAGCGGACAGGGTGGACTGAACACTGAAGCTTTCTTT. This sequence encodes CASSGQGGLNTEAFF.

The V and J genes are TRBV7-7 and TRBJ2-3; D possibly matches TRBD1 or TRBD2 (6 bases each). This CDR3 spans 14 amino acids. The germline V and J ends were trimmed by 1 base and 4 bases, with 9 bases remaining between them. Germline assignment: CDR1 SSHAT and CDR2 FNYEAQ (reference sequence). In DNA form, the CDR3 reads TGTGCCAGCAGCTTAGGGGGGGCCGCAGATACGCAGTATTTT. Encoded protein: CASSLGGAADTQYF. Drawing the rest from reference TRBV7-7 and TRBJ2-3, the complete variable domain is GAGVSQSPRYKVTKRGQDVTLRCDPISSHATLYWYQQALGQGPEFLTYFNYEAQPDKSGLPSDRFSAERPEGSISTLTIQRTEQRDSAMYRCASSLGGAADTQYFGPGTRLTVL.

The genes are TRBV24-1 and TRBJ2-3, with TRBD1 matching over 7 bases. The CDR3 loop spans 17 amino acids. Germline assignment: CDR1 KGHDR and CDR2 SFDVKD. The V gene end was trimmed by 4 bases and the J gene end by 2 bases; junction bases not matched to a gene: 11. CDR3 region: CATSDNKGGPTTDTQYF. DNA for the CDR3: TGTGCCACCAGTGACAACAAAGGGGGCCCCACCACAGATACGCAGTATTTT.

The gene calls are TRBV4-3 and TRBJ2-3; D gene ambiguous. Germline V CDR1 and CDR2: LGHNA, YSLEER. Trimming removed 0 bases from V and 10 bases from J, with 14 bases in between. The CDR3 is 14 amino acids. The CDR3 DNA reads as TGCGCCAGCAGCCAAGAAGTAGGCGGTTTGGCGCAGTATTTT. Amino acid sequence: CASSQEVGGLAQYF.